This entry concerns a single T cell receptor (beta chain). Its antigen is not identified. Primers: 60 Vbeta forward and 13 Jbeta reverse. Clones were read by immunoSEQ multiplex PCR, and TCRdb kept only the in-frame ones, dropping some. Altogether 100,000 to 140,000 clones are present, over 65% being singletons, with the ten largest covering around 15%. CDR1 and CDR2 (germline): SGHRS, YFSETQ. CDR3 length equals 14 residues. V lost 3 bases to trimming and J lost 5 bases, with 12 bases between them. Regarding donors, all were healthy bone marrow donors. This specimen belongs to a study of cytomegalovirus exposure and HLA in healthy donors. Study-wide background: Earlier results showed roughly 120 million unique TCR beta sequences derived from roughly 180 million T cells. General observations from the study: The authors later found TCR association rates varying by HLA locus, with DRB1 most and HLA-C fewest.

The V and J genes are TRBV5-1 and TRBJ2-4; possible D gene TRBD2, 6 bases. Material for sequencing was PBMCs. This TCR was recovered from a woman in her thirties or forties in good health and CMV-seropositive. In DNA, the CDR3 is TGCGCCAGCAGCTGGGACTTCGAGCAAAACATTCAGTACTTC. It translates to CASSWDFEQNIQYF.